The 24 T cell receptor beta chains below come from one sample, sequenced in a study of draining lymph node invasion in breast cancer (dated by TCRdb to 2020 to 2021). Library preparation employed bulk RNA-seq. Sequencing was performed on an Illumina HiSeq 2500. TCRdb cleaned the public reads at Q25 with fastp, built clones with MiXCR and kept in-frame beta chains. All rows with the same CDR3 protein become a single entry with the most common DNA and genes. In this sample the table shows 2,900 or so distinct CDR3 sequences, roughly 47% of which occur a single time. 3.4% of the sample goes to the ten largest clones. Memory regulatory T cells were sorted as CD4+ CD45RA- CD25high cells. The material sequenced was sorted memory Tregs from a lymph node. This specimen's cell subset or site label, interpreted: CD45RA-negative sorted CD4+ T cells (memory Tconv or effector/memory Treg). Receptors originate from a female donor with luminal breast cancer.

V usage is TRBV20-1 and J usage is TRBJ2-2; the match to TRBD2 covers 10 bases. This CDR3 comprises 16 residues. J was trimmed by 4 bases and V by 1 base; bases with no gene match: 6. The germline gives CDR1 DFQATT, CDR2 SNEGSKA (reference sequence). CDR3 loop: CSARASGRVGTGELFF. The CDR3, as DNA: TGCAGTGCTAGAGCTAGCGGGAGAGTAGGCACCGGGGAGCTGTTTTTT.

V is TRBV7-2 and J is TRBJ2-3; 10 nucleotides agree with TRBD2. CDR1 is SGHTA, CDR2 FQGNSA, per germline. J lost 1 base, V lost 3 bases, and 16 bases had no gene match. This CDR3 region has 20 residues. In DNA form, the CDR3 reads TGTGCCAGCAGCTTCCAGCCCGCTAGCGGGGGTTCCCACGGCACAGATACGCAGTATTTT. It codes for CASSFQPASGGSHGTDTQYF. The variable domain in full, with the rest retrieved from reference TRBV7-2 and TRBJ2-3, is GAGVSQSPSNKVTEKGKDVELRCDPISGHTALYWYRQSLGQGLEFLIYFQGNSAPDKSGLPSDRFSAERTGGSVSTLTIQRTQQEDSAVYLCASSFQPASGGSHGTDTQYFGPGTRLTVL.

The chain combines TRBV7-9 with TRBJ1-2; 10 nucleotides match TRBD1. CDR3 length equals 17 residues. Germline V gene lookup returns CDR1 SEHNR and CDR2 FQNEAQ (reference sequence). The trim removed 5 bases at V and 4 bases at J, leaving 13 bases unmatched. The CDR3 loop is CASSLHFPGQGLYGYTF. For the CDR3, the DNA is TGTGCCAGCAGCCTCCATTTTCCGGGACAGGGGCTCTATGGCTACACCTTC.

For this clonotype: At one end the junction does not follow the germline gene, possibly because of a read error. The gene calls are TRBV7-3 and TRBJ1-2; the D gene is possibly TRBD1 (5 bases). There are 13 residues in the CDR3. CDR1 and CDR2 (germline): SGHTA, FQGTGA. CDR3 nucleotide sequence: TGTGCCAACAGCCCCGGGACGGCTTATGGCTACACCTTC. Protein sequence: CANSPGTAYGYTF.

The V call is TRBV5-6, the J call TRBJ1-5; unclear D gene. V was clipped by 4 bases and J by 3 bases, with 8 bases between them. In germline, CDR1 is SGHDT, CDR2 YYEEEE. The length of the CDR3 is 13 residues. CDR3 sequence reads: CASSQGPNQPQHF. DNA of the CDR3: TGTGCCAGCAGCCAAGGACCCAATCAGCCCCAGCATTTT.

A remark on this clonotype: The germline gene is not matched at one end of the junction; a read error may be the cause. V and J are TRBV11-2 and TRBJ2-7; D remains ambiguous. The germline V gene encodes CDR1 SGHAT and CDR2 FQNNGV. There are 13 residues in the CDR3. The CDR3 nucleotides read TGTGCCAGCAGCTTAGGTGTCGGCCGACCGGGCAGCTTC. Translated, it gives CASSLGVGRPGSF. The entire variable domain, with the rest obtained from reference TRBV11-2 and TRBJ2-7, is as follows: EAGVAQSPRYKIIEKRQSVAFWCNPISGHATLYWYQQILGQGPKLLIQFQNNGVVDDSQLPKDRFSAERLKGVDSTLKIQPAKLEDSAVYLCASSLGVGRPGSFGPGTRLTVT.

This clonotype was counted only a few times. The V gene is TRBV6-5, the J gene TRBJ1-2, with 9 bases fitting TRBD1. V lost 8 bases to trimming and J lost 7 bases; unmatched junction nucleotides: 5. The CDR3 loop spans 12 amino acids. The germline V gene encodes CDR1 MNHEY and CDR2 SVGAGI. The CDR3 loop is CASFDRGFGYTF. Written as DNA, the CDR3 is TGTGCCAGCTTCGACAGGGGGTTTGGCTACACCTTC.

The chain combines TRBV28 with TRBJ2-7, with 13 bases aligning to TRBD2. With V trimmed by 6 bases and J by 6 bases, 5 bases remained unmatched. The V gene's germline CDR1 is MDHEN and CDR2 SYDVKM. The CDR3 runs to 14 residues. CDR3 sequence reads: CASRRLAGGVEQYF. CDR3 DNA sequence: TGTGCCAGCAGAAGACTAGCGGGAGGCGTCGAGCAGTACTTC.

The CDR3 nucleotides read TGTGCCAGCAGGGCGGCCTACAATGAGCAGTTCTTC. Translation: CASRAAYNEQFF. The chain couples TRBV7-2 to TRBJ2-1, with D unclear. The CDR3 runs to 12 residues. CDR1 is SGHTA, CDR2 FQGNSA, per germline. V was clipped by 6 bases and J by 2 bases, with 5 bases between them.

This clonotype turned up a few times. CDR3 sequence (DNA): TGTGCCAGCATGTGGCAGGGCGTGGAGACCCAGTACTTC. Translated, it gives CASMWQGVETQYF. The chain joins TRBV2 to TRBJ2-5; possible D gene TRBD1, 5 bases. The germline CDR1 and CDR2 sequences are SNHLY and FYNNEI. Trimming shortened V by 7 bases and J by 5 bases, and 14 bases separated the two germline ends. The CDR3 has 13 amino acids.

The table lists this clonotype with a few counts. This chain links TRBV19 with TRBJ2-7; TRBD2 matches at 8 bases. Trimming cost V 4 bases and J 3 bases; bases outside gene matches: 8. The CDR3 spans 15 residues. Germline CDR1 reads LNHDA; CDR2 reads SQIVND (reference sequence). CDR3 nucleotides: TGTGCCAGTAGTACCGGGACTAGGAGCCTCTACGAGCAGTACTTC. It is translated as CASSTGTRSLYEQYF.

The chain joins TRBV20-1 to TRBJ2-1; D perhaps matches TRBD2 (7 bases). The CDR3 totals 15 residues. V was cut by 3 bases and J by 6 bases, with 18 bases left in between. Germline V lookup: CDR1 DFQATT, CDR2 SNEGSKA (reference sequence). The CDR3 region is CSARGLLGGLNEQFF. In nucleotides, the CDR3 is TGCAGTGCTAGGGGCTTATTGGGGGGGCTCAATGAGCAGTTCTTC.

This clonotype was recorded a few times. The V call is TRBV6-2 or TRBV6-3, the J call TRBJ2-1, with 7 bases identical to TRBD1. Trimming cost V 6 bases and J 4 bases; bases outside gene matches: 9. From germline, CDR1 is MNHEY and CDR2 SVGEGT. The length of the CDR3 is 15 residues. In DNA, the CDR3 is TGTGCCAGCAGCCCACGGTTGACAGGGTACAATGAGCAGTTCTTC. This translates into CASSPRLTGYNEQFF.

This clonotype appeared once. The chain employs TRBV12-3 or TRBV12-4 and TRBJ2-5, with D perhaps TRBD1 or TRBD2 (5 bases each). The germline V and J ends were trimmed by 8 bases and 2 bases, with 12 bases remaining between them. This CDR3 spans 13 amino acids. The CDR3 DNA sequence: TGTGCCAGCTCTTTGAGGGGTCAAGAGACCCAGTACTTC. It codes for CASSLRGQETQYF.

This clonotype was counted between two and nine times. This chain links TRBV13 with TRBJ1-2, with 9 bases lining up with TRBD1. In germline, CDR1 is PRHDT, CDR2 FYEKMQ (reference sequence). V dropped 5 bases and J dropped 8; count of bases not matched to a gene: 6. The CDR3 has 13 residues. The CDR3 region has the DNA TGTGCCAGCAGCACTAGGACAGGGGCCGGCTACACCTTC. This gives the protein CASSTRTGAGYTF.

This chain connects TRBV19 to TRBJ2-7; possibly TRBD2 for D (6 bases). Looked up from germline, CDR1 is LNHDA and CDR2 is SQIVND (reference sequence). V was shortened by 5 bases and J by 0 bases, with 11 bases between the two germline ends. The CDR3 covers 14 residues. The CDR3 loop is CASSLRGLSYEQYF. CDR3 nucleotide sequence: TGTGCCAGTAGTCTCCGGGGACTCTCCTACGAGCAGTACTTC.

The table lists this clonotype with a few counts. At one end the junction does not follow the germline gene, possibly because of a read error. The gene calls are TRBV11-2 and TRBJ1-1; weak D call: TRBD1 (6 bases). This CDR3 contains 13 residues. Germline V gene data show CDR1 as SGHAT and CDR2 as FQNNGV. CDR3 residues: CATSGQLNTEAFF. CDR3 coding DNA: TGTGCCACCAGCGGACAGTTGAACACTGAAGCTTTCTTT.

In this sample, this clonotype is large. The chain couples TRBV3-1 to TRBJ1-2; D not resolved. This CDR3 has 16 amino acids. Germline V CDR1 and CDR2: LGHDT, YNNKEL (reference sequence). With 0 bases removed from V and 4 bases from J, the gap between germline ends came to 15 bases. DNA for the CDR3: TGTGCCAGCAGCCAAGATCTGGTGGGCGATCTCTATGGCTACACCTTC. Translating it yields CASSQDLVGDLYGYTF.

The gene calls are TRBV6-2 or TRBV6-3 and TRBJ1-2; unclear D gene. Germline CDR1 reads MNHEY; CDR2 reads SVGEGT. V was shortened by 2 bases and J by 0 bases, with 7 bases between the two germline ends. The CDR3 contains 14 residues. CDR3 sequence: CASSYKSPNYGYTF. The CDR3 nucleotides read TGTGCCAGCAGTTACAAGAGCCCTAACTATGGCTACACCTTC.

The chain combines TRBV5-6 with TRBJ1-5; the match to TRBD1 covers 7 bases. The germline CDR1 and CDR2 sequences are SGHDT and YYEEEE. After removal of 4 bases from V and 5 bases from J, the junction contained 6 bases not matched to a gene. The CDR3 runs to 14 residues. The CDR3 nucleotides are TGTGCCAGCAGCGGAAGAGGGGGCTATCAGCCCCAGCATTTT. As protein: CASSGRGGYQPQHF.

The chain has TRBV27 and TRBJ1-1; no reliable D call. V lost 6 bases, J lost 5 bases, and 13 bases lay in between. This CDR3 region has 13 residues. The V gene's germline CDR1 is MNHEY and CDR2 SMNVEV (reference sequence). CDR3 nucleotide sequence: TGTGCCAGCAGCCGTCTGGGTGTGACTGAAGCTTTCTTT. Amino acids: CASSRLGVTEAFF.

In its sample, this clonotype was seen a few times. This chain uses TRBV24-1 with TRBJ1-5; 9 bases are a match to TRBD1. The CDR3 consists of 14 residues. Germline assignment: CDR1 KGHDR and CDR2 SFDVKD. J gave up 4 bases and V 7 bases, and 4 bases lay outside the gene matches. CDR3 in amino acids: CATRGTGNNQPQHF. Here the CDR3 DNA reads TGTGCCACCAGAGGGACAGGGAATAATCAGCCCCAGCATTTT.

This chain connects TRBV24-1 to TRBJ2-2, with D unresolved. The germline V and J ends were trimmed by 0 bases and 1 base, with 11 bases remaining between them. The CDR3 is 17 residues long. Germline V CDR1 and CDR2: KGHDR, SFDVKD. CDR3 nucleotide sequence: TGTGCCACCAGTGATTTGGTCGGGCAAAGGAACACCGGGGAGCTGTTTTTT. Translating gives CATSDLVGQRNTGELFF.

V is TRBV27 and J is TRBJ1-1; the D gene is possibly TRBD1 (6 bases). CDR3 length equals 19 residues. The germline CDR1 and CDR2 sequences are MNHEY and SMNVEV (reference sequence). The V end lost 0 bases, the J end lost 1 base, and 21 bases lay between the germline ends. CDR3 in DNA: TGTGCCAGCAGTTTATCTGCAGGGATCGTGAGGGGGGCGAACACTGAAGCTTTCTTT. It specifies CASSLSAGIVRGANTEAFF.